This T cell receptor (beta chain) was recorded in a study of shared clonotypes between healthy human individuals. Study observations and caveats: What naive subsets generally showed was a larger estimated richness than memory subsets showed.

Generated by immunoSEQ multiplex PCR, the TCRdb table keeps only in-frame clones and is missing some. The repertoire holds a few million clones, with 85% to 95% as singletons. Germline trimming cut 6 bases from V and 2 bases from J; bases unmatched to any gene: 5. CDR3 length: 15 residues. Germline CDR1 is SEHNR and CDR2 is FQNEAQ (reference sequence). There are a few counts of this clone. Its antigen is currently unknown. Into CD45RA+ naive and CD45RA-negative memory subsets, the CD4+ cells were split. The TCR comes from a man between 18 and 35 years old in good health. Some clones in this sample may be carry-over from other donors' samples. The sample taken for sequencing was naive CD4+ T cells from PBMCs. Sample subset: CD45RA+ positively selected. The chain combines TRBV7-9 with TRBJ1-1; 11 positions agree with TRBD1. The CDR3 region is CASRPGTGGNTEAFF. CDR3 in DNA: TGTGCCAGCAGGCCCGGGACAGGGGGTAACACTGAAGCTTTCTTT.